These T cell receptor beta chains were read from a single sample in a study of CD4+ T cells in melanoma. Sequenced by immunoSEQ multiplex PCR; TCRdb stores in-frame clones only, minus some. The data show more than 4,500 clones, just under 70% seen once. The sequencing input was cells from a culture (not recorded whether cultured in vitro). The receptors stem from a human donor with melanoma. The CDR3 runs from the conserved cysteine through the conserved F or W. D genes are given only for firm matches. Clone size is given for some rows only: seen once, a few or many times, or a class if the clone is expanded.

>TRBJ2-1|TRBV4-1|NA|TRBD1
CASSQPDRVGNEQFF
TGCGCCAGCAGCCAGCCGGACAGGGTTGGGAATGAGCAGTTCTTC
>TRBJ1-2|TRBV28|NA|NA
CASSFFGSQGYTF
TGTGCCAGCAGTTTCTTCGGGTCGCAGGGCTACACCTTC
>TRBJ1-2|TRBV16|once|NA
CASSQSGTLLSYGYTF
TGTGCCAGCAGCCAATCCGGGACTCTGCTAAGCTATGGCTACACCTTC
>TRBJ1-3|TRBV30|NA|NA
CAWSVKANTIYF
TGTGCCTGGAGTGTAAAAGCAAACACCATATATTTT
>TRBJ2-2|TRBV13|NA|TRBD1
CASSRNRGTSTGELFF
TGTGCCAGCAGCCGTAACAGGGGGACGAGCACCGGGGAGCTGTTTTTT
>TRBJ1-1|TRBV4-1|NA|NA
CASSQGTDVNTEAFF
TGCGCCAGCAGCCAAGGGACGGACGTGAACACTGAAGCTTTCTTT
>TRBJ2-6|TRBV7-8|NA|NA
CASSLVAQSGANVLTF
TGTGCCAGCAGCTTAGTCGCGCAGTCTGGGGCCAACGTCCTGACTTTC
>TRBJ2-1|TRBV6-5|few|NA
CASSYGGKNEQFF
TGTGCCAGCAGTTACGGGGGTAAGAATGAGCAGTTCTTC
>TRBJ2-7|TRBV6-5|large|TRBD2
CASSYDGTMQYF
TGTGCCAGCAGTTACGACGGGACTATGCAGTACTTC
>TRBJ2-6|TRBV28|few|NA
CASSSPGRSGANVLTF
TGTGCCAGCAGTTCTCCCGGGAGATCGGGGGCCAACGTCCTGACTTTC
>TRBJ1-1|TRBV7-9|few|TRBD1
CASSLGQGASGTEAFF
TGTGCCAGCAGCCTGGGACAGGGGGCTTCGGGCACTGAAGCTTTCTTT
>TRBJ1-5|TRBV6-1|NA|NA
CASSEKEESQPQHF
TGTGCCAGCAGTGAAAAGGAGGAAAGTCAGCCCCAGCATTTT
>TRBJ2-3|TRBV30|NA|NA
CAWGGEGSTDTQYF
TGTGCCTGGGGGGGTGAGGGGAGCACAGATACGCAGTATTTT
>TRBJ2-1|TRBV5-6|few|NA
CASSLGQHSYNEQFF
TGTGCCAGCAGCTTGGGGCAGCACTCCTACAATGAGCAGTTCTTC
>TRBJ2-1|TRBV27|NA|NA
CASSPGTLPNEQFF
TGTGCCAGCAGTCCCGGGACCTTGCCGAATGAGCAGTTCTTC
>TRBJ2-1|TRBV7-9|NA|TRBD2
CASSLGSGASSYNEQFF
TGTGCCAGCAGCTTAGGTAGCGGGGCTAGCTCCTACAATGAGCAGTTCTTC
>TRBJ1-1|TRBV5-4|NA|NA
CASSLSLNTEAFF
TGTGCCAGCAGCTTGTCCCTGAACACTGAAGCTTTCTTT
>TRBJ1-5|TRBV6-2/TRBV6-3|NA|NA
CASSYLGVYQPQHF
TGTGCCAGCAGTTACCTCGGGGTTTACCAGCCCCAGCATTTT
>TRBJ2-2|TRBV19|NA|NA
CASTVGERERRGELFF
TGTGCCAGTACCGTTGGGGAAAGGGAAAGAAGGGGGGAGCTGTTTTTT
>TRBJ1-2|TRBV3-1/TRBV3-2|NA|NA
CASSQDSGTHYHTF
TGTGCCAGCAGCCAAGACTCCGGGACCCACTACCACACCTTC
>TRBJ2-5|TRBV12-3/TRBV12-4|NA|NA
CASSRDNQETQYF
TGTGCCAGCAGCCGGGACAACCAAGAGACCCAGTACTTC
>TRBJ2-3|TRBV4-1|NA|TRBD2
CASSQVLAGTDTQYF
TGCGCCAGCAGCCAAGTACTAGCGGGGACAGATACGCAGTATTTT
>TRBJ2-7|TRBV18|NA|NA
CASSPGAGHEQYF
TGTGCCAGCTCACCCGGGGCAGGGCACGAGCAGTACTTC
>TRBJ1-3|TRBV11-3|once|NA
CASSPEDGNTIYF
TGTGCCAGCAGCCCGGAGGACGGAAACACCATATATTTT
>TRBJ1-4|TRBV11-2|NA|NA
CASSPPGSGANEKLFF
TGTGCCAGCAGCCCGCCCGGCTCGGGCGCTAATGAAAAACTGTTTTTT
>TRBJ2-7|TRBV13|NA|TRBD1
CASSLGRQGPYEQYF
TGTGCCAGCAGTTTAGGGAGACAGGGCCCCTACGAGCAGTACTTC
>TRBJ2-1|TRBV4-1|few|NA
CASSRHWGGAHNEQFF
TGCGCCAGCAGCCGACATTGGGGGGGGGCCCACAATGAGCAGTTCTTC
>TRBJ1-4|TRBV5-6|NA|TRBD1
CASSIPGQGNEKLFF
TGTGCCAGCAGCATACCGGGACAGGGTAATGAAAAACTGTTTTTT
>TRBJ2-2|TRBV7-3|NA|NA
CASSPGVGSGELFF
TGTGCCAGCAGTCCAGGGGTGGGAAGCGGGGAGCTGTTTTTT
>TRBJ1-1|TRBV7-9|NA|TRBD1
CASRSDRGQGTEAFF
TGTGCCAGCAGATCCGACAGGGGGCAGGGCACTGAAGCTTTCTTT
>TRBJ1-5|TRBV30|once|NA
CAWGHREGKPQHF
TGTGCCTGGGGACACAGGGAGGGAAAGCCCCAGCATTTT
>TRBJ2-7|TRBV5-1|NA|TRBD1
CASSPTGGEYEQYF
TGCGCCAGCAGCCCGACAGGGGGCGAATACGAGCAGTACTTC
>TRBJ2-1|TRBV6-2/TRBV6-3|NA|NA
CASSYSKQNEQFF
TGTGCCAGCAGTTACTCGAAGCAGAATGAGCAGTTCTTC
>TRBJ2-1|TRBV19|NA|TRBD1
CASSTRDRGGNEQFF
TGTGCCAGTAGTACGAGGGACAGGGGGGGGAATGAGCAGTTCTTC
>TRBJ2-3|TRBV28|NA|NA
CASRGGTSTDTQYF
TGTGCCAGCAGGGGGGGTACTAGCACAGATACGCAGTATTTT
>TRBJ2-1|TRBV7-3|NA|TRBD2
CASSLKPLTSGGPVSSYNEQFF
TGTGCCAGCAGCTTAAAGCCTCTGACTAGCGGGGGACCTGTGAGCTCCTACAATGAGCAGTTCTTC
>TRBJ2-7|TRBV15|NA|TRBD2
CATSKSTSGSREQYF
TGTGCCACCAGCAAATCGACTAGCGGATCTAGAGAGCAGTACTTC
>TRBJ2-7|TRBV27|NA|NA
CASSFERSYEQYF
TGTGCCAGCAGTTTCGAGAGGTCGTACGAGCAGTACTTC
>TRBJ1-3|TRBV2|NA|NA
CASSEDGVSGNTIYF
TGTGCCAGCAGTGAGGACGGGGTTTCGGGAAACACCATATATTTT
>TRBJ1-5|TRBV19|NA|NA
CASDVFLGNQPQHF
TGTGCCTCTGACGTCTTCCTCGGGAATCAGCCCCAGCATTTT
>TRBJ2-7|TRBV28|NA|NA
CASSRAYEQYF
TGTGCCAGCAGTAGGGCTTACGAGCAGTACTTC
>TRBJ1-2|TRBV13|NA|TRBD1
CASSLWTGDYGYTF
TGTGCCAGCAGCCTTTGGACAGGGGACTATGGCTACACCTTC
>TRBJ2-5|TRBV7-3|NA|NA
CASSSGQPGETQYF
TGTGCCAGCAGCTCGGGACAACCTGGGGAGACCCAGTACTTC
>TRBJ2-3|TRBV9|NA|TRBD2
CASSPTSGGWDTQYF
TGTGCCAGCAGTCCTACTAGCGGGGGGTGGGATACGCAGTATTTT
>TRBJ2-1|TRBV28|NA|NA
CASSLSNEQFF
TGTGCCAGCAGTTTATCGAATGAGCAGTTCTTC
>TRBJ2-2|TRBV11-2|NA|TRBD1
CASSPPRTGNTGELFF
TGTGCCAGCAGCCCCCCACGGACAGGGAACACCGGGGAGCTGTTTTTT
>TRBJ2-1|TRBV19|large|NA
CASKGYNEQFF
TGTGCCAGTAAGGGGTACAATGAGCAGTTCTTC
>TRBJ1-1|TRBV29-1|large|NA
CSALDGNTEAFF
TGCAGCGCATTAGACGGAAACACTGAAGCTTTCTTT
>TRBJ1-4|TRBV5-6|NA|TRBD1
CASSGDRGREKLFF
TGTGCCAGCAGCGGGGACAGGGGGCGTGAAAAACTGTTTTTT
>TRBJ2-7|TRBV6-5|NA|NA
CASSYTVGTGEQYF
TGTGCCAGCAGTTACACGGTGGGAACGGGCGAGCAGTACTTC
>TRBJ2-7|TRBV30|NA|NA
CAWTREYEQYF
TGTGCCTGGACCAGGGAATACGAGCAGTACTTC
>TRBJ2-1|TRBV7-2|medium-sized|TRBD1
CASSGTGKFF
TGTGCCAGCAGCGGGACAGGAAAGTTCTTC